One sample yielded the 17 T cell receptor beta chains listed below, sequenced in a study of blood T cell repertoires in COVID-19. Sequenced by immunoSEQ multiplex PCR; TCRdb stores in-frame clones only, minus some. This table holds fewer than 300,000 clones, about 80% found once. The sequenced sample was peripheral blood. These receptors were obtained from a woman aged 80 or over with acute or convalescent COVID-19.

This clone has more than one count but fewer than ten. The chain combines TRBV19 with TRBJ1-2, with 9 bases lining up with TRBD1. Per the germline V gene, CDR1 is LNHDA and CDR2 is SQIVND (reference sequence). V shed 7 bases and J 8 bases; nucleotides not matched to a gene: 11. CDR3 length: 14 amino acids. The CDR3 is CASTTVQGAFGYTF. The CDR3, as DNA: TGTGCCAGTACCACGGTACAGGGGGCGTTCGGCTACACCTTC.

V is TRBV27 and J is TRBJ2-7; 10 positions agree with TRBD2. The V gene end was trimmed by 5 bases and the J gene end by 10 bases; junction bases not matched to a gene: 17. Germline CDR1 and CDR2: MNHEY and SMNVEV (reference sequence). This CDR3 is 16 amino acids long. The CDR3 DNA reads TGTGCCAGCAGTCCGCATCTTAGCGGGAGGACCGGCGGCCAGTACTTC. Translation: CASSPHLSGRTGGQYF.

This clone was observed a few times. The V and J genes are TRBV12-3 or TRBV12-4 and TRBJ1-2, with 7 bases aligning to TRBD1. V lost 6 bases, J lost 5 bases, and 3 bases stayed unmatched. The CDR3 loop spans 12 amino acids. The CDR3 sequence: CASRDRTYGYTF. DNA for the CDR3: TGTGCCAGCAGGGACAGGACATATGGCTACACCTTC.

This chain joins TRBV4-1 and TRBJ2-1; 9 positions match TRBD2. This CDR3 comprises 15 residues. Germline values: CDR1 MGHRA, CDR2 YSYEKL. J gave up 9 bases and V 5 bases, and 11 bases lay outside the gene matches. In nucleotides, the CDR3 is TGCGCCAGCAGCTCCGGACTAGCGCGGCCTGCTGAGCAGTTCTTC. It is translated as CASSSGLARPAEQFF.

The V gene is TRBV4-1, the J gene TRBJ1-3; 8 bases map to TRBD1. CDR1 is MGHRA and CDR2 is YSYEKL in the germline V gene. V was clipped by 2 bases and J by 4 bases; unmatched bases: 10. This CDR3 has 17 amino acids. The CDR3 bases are TGCGCCAGCAGCCAAAACCCCTCAGGGGGCTCCGGAAACACCATATATTTT. Translating gives CASSQNPSGGSGNTIYF.

The chain employs TRBV13 and TRBJ1-5; 8 nucleotides align to TRBD1. Trimming at V came to 5 bases and at J to 0 bases, leaving 9 bases not matched to a gene. The CDR3 has 17 residues. Germline lookup yields CDR1 PRHDT and CDR2 FYEKMQ (reference sequence). The CDR3 DNA sequence: TGTGCCAGCAGCCAGAGGACAGGGCCCAATAGCAATCAGCCCCAGCATTTT. Protein product: CASSQRTGPNSNQPQHF.

There are a few counts of this clone. The J gene is TRBJ1-5, the V gene TRBV6-6, with D uncertain. Trimming shortened V by 4 bases and J by 3 bases, and 4 bases separated the two germline ends. The CDR3 has 12 amino acids. Germline loops: CDR1 MNHNY, CDR2 SVGAGI (reference sequence). The CDR3 region has the DNA TGTGCCAGCAGTTGGCCCAATCAGCCCCAGCATTTT. Translating gives CASSWPNQPQHF.

The genes are TRBV11-3 and TRBJ2-1; no reliable D call. The V end lost 4 bases, the J end lost 6 bases, and 13 bases lay between the germline ends. The V gene's germline CDR1 is SGHNT and CDR2 YENEEA. The CDR3 loop spans 14 amino acids. In nucleotides, the CDR3 is TGTGCCAGCAGCTCCGACACTGCATCCAATGAGCAGTTCTTC. Its translation is CASSSDTASNEQFF.

The chain uses TRBV2 and TRBJ2-1; 8 bases map to TRBD2. The CDR3 loop spans 14 amino acids. V lost 4 bases to trimming and J lost 10 bases; unmatched junction nucleotides: 9. The germline gives CDR1 SNHLY, CDR2 FYNNEI. DNA of the CDR3: TGTGCCAGCAGTGTGGCGGGGGGCCTAGTAGAGCAGTTCTTC. It codes for CASSVAGGLVEQFF. Full variable domain (remainder filled in from reference TRBV2 and TRBJ2-1): EPEVTQTPSHQVTQMGQEVILRCVPISNHLYFYWYRQILGQKVEFLVSFYNNEISEKSEIFDDQFSVERPDGSNFTLKIRSTKLEDSAMYFCASSVAGGLVEQFFGPGTRLTVL.

V and J are TRBV7-7 and TRBJ2-1, with a tentative D call TRBD2 (5 bases). This CDR3 has 15 amino acids. V was trimmed by 1 base and J by 6 bases, leaving 13 bases between them. Germline loops: CDR1 SSHAT, CDR2 FNYEAQ (reference sequence). The CDR3 DNA reads TGTGCCAGCAGCTTAGGGCAGGACTTGTCCAATGAGCAGTTCTTC. Amino acids: CASSLGQDLSNEQFF.

This chain links TRBV11-3 with TRBJ2-1; D uncertain. CDR3 size: 12 residues. V lost 2 bases and J 8 bases, leaving 7 bases between the germline ends. The germline V gene encodes CDR1 SGHNT and CDR2 YENEEA. CDR3 sequence: CASSLTPYEQFF. In DNA form, the CDR3 reads TGTGCCAGCAGCTTAACTCCGTATGAGCAGTTCTTC.

This chain links TRBV7-2 with TRBJ2-7, with TRBD2 matching over 8 bases. V gave up 2 bases and J gave up 3 bases; unmatched junction bases: 6. Germline assignment: CDR1 SGHTA and CDR2 FQGNSA. The CDR3 runs to 15 residues. The CDR3 sequence is CASSLNPAGGYEQYF. CDR3 in DNA: TGTGCCAGCAGCTTAAATCCGGCGGGGGGCTACGAGCAGTACTTC. Drawing the rest from reference TRBV7-2 and TRBJ2-7, the complete variable domain is GAGVSQSPSNKVTEKGKDVELRCDPISGHTALYWYRQSLGQGLEFLIYFQGNSAPDKSGLPSDRFSAERTGGSVSTLTIQRTQQEDSAVYLCASSLNPAGGYEQYFGPGTRLTVT.

V usage is TRBV19 and J usage is TRBJ2-1; 8 nucleotides align to TRBD2. CDR3 size: 15 residues. The J segment lost 4 bases and the V segment lost 3 bases, leaving 5 bases of the junction unmatched. Germline V gene data show CDR1 as LNHDA and CDR2 as SQIVND (reference sequence). In DNA, the CDR3 is TGTGCCAGTAGTATTGCTAGCGGGCATTACAATGAGCAGTTCTTC. This codes for CASSIASGHYNEQFF. Full variable domain (missing parts from reference TRBV19 and TRBJ2-1): DGGITQSPKYLFRKEGQNVTLSCEQNLNHDAMYWYRQDPGQGLRLIYYSQIVNDFQKGDIAEGYSVSREKKESFPLTVTSAQKNPTAFYLCASSIASGHYNEQFFGPGTRLTVL.

The gene calls are TRBV18 and TRBJ2-1, with TRBD2 as a possible D gene (6 bases). Germline V gene sequence: CDR1 KGHSH, CDR2 LQKENI. The CDR3 totals 14 residues. V lost 0 bases, J lost 10 bases, and 13 bases lay in between. The CDR3 loop reads CASSPPGRNGEQFF. The CDR3 DNA reads as TGTGCCAGCTCACCACCGGGGAGGAATGGAGAGCAGTTCTTC. The variable domain in full, completed from reference TRBV18 and TRBJ2-1, reads NAGVMQNPRHLVRRRGQEARLRCSPMKGHSHVYWYRQLPEEGLKFMVYLQKENIIDESGMPKERFSAEFPKEGPSILRIQQVVRGDSAAYFCASSPPGRNGEQFFGPGTRLTVL.

This clone was counted a few times. This chain links TRBV5-1 with TRBJ1-3, with 7 bases fitting TRBD1. Germline CDR1 reads SGHRS; CDR2 reads YFSETQ. The CDR3 length is 16 residues. V dropped 5 bases and J dropped 1; count of bases not matched to a gene: 9. CDR3 in amino acids: CASRAAYRGSGNTIYF. The CDR3, as DNA: TGCGCCAGCAGGGCCGCCTACAGGGGTTCTGGAAACACCATATATTTT.

The rearrangement links TRBV7-2 to TRBJ1-6; the D gene is possibly TRBD1 (6 bases). Per the germline V gene, CDR1 is SGHTA and CDR2 is FQGNSA. There are 14 residues in the CDR3. Trimming pared 8 bases from V and 8 bases from J, leaving 16 bases between. The CDR3 region is CASQLDSAYSPLHF. The CDR3 DNA follows: TGTGCCAGCCAGCTGGACAGCGCTTATTCACCCCTCCACTTT.

This clone showed up just a few times. The chain couples TRBV18 to TRBJ1-1; possible D gene TRBD1, 5 bases. This CDR3 comprises 14 residues. The V and J ends lost 3 bases and 2 bases respectively, with 10 bases between them. Per germline, CDR1 KGHSH and CDR2 LQKENI. CDR3: CASSPIRENTEAFF. Written as DNA, the CDR3 is TGTGCCAGCTCACCGATCAGGGAAAACACTGAAGCTTTCTTT.